Listed below are T cell receptor beta chains from one sample, sequenced in a study of OX40 agonist ivuxolimab in advanced cancers. Profiled with immunoSEQ multiplex PCR; TCRdb holds only in-frame clones, not every one. The sample includes nearly 80,000 clones, 84% seen only once; the top ten take more than 20%. Sequences were derived from CD4+ or CD8+ T cells sorted from blood, sampled in a trial of the OX40 agonist ivuxolimab. These receptors were taken from an adult with an advanced solid tumor such as melanoma, head and neck, liver or kidney cancer. The CDR3 runs from the conserved cysteine through the conserved F or W. Clone size appears in some rows only: once, few, many, or a class for an expanded clone.

>TRBV11-3|.|14
CASSPGTSPDTQYF
>TRBV6-1|.|14
CASISSGSSYEQYF
>TRBV28|.|14
CASSSTGIKEKLFF
>TRBV15|.|15
CATSRARDRDYEQYF
>TRBV4-3|.|15
CASSQTGGVLGEQYF
>TRBV5-1|.|14
CASSLGHLNTEAFF
>TRBV30|once|14
CAWSVGAGYNEQFF
>TRBV25-1|.|13
CASSGRGYSPLHF
>TRBV5-1|.|15
CASSWGTDQSYEQYF
>TRBV7-2|few|15
CASMSDTGTEQPQHF
>TRBV5-1|.|16
CASSPSSWSGVNEQYF
>TRBV25-1|.|14
CASSPGPAKNIQYF
>TRBV6-1|.|15
CASSEAEAGANEQFF